These T cell receptor beta chains were read from a single sample in a study of T-cell memory formation after mild COVID-19. TCRdb passed the 5' RACE reads through MiXCR, listing each CDR3 protein once. The repertoire consists of 550,000 to 700,000 distinct CDR3 sequences, with 15% to 20% occurring once and the leading ten covering about 8.1%. The sample consisted of PBMCs or a T cell subset sorted from them (not recorded which). These receptors were obtained from an adult woman who had mild COVID-19 (a few samples of this study predate the infection). Cell type and time point are not known. The CDR3 runs from the conserved cysteine through the conserved F or W.

J gene | V gene | CDR3 protein
TRBJ2-3 | TRBV29-1 | CSVIKARGQYF
TRBJ1-2 | TRBV2 | CASSEGRNYGYTF
TRBJ1-1 | TRBV9 | CASSAVTGVNTEAFF
TRBJ1-3 | TRBV4-3 | CASSRTGEAGNTIYF
TRBJ1-2 | TRBV28 | CASRPTGTHLYGYTF
TRBJ2-5 | TRBV2 | CASKVAGQETQYF
TRBJ2-7 | TRBV20-1 | CSARGQVAGGVYF
TRBJ2-1 | TRBV7-8 | CASTKSGGRNEQFF
TRBJ1-1 | TRBV7-8 | CASSLAWTGGEAFF
TRBJ2-2 | TRBV6-5 | CASSYSERPTGELFF
TRBJ1-1 | TRBV7-6 | CASSFNPFTRDTWRLKKENTEAFF
TRBJ2-2 | TRBV30 | CAWSSGLLNTGELFF
TRBJ1-1 | TRBV27 | CASSRDRGSGSEAFF
TRBJ1-3 | TRBV5-1 | CASSLVPRTFGNTIYF
TRBJ2-1 | TRBV7-2 | CASSYLAGFDYNEQFF
TRBJ1-1 | TRBV7-3 | CASSLTGASTEAFF
TRBJ1-5 | TRBV15 | CATRGQGRWNQPQHF
TRBJ2-7 | TRBV5-5 | CASSTTQLAYYEQYF
TRBJ2-5 | TRBV5-1 | CASSSTDLTTRTQYF
TRBJ2-1 | TRBV5-1 | CASSRTGGGDEQFF
TRBJ1-1 | TRBV5-1 | CASSQTAGALLGAFF
TRBJ1-3 | TRBV5-1 | CASSLLPPVSSGNTIYF
TRBJ1-2 | TRBV12-3/TRBV12-4 | CASRPDRGGSYTF
TRBJ1-5 | TRBV20-1 | CSAARQGRNQPQHF
TRBJ2-1 | TRBV4-1 | CASSQLGTAYNEQFF
TRBJ2-1 | TRBV4-1 | CASSQPGQGYNEQFF
TRBJ1-1 | TRBV24-1 | CATSDLYRVFF
TRBJ2-1 | TRBV11-2 | CASSLGIYNEQFF
TRBJ2-1 | TRBV24-1 | CATSKELGNNEQFF
TRBJ2-5 | TRBV24-1 | CATSEAGTGEETQYF
TRBJ2-3 | TRBV29-1 | CSVEDAQEADTQYF
TRBJ2-1 | TRBV5-1 | CASSLGTGGFLDNEQFF
TRBJ2-7 | TRBV9 | CASSATYREQTYEQYF
TRBJ1-4 | TRBV7-9 | CASSVGPSGNEKLFF
TRBJ2-3 | TRBV30 | CAWSTTVHTQYF
TRBJ2-7 | TRBV5-1 | CASSLGTGVHEQYF
TRBJ2-2 | TRBV7-2 | CASTPFRSTGELFF
TRBJ2-7 | TRBV12-3/TRBV12-4 | CASSSTGQGTYEQYF
TRBJ2-5 | TRBV20-1 | CSARDELAGLQETQYF
TRBJ2-7 | TRBV20-1 | CSAGGLVLYYEQYF
TRBJ2-3 | TRBV24-1 | CATSDYGSGGRDTQYF
TRBJ2-3 | TRBV27 | CASSTTGNTQYF
TRBJ2-3 | TRBV9 | CASSAGLAGDLFSTDTQYF
TRBJ2-3 | TRBV24-1 | CATSDLREGAVGTDTQYF
TRBJ2-1 | TRBV15 | CATSRENQGLTEQFF
TRBJ2-3 | TRBV19 | CASRGRDRLTDTQYF
TRBJ2-1 | TRBV7-9 | CASRKDTREFF
TRBJ1-1 | TRBV19 | CASSIDQDRRNTEAFF
TRBJ2-7 | TRBV6-6 | CASSNPGQGNDEQYF
TRBJ1-1 | TRBV7-9 | CASSPKWAEEAFF
TRBJ1-5 | TRBV6-5 | CASSYGTDSNQPQHF
TRBJ1-2 | TRBV30 | CAWRGGGAYYGYTF
TRBJ1-2 | TRBV29-1 | CSVAGGGIKTNYGYTF
TRBJ1-2 | TRBV12-3/TRBV12-4 | CASSLVLTGYGYTF
TRBJ2-1 | TRBV4-2 | CASTPRGAHNEQFF
TRBJ2-1 | TRBV5-6 | CASSLATPSEDEQFF
TRBJ2-3 | TRBV7-8 | CASSEWWDRATDTQYF
TRBJ2-7 | TRBV20-1 | CSAPSLLPGDEQYF